This note documents a single T cell receptor beta chain sequence. The sample is drawn from a study of blood T cell repertoires in COVID-19. Per the original methods: Reference gene primer amplification yielded estimated nucleated cell counts. The data were produced by immunoSEQ multiplex PCR, yet TCRdb's version contains in-frame clones alone and is incomplete. For V, J and clone size, that table is used; D and trimming come from the DNA. The repertoire holds 95,000 to 150,000 clones, with roughly 84% as singletons. There are 15 residues in the CDR3. The trim removed 8 bases at V and 6 bases at J, leaving 14 bases unmatched. The germline gives CDR1 SGHRS, CDR2 YFSETQ.

This TCR came from a woman in her twenties or thirties who had recovered from COVID-19. This chain joins TRBV5-1 and TRBJ2-1, with 7 bases fitting TRBD2. The sequenced material came from PBMCs or T cells enriched from blood (not recorded which). Here the CDR3 reads CARRPSGTLLNEQFF. The CDR3 DNA reads TGCGCCAGGCGGCCTAGCGGAACACTTCTCAATGAGCAGTTCTTC.